Many counts were recorded for the clone carrying this T cell receptor (beta chain). Its antigen is unknown. This CDR3 contains 18 residues. Germline V gives CDR1 ENHRY, CDR2 SYGVKD. V was clipped by 2 bases and J by 0 bases; unmatched bases: 9. MiXCR was run by TCRdb on the 5' RACE reads, yielding one entry per CDR3 protein. The sample records some 69,000 distinct CDR3 sequences, around 6.2% being singletons. This specimen comes from a study of T cells after yellow fever vaccination. Points from the study as a whole: High-abundance clonotypes from the bulk population could contaminate FACS-sorted repertoires.

This specimen consisted of CD4+ T cells sorted from PBMCs, obtained less than 16 days after the first yellow fever vaccination. The TCR sequence derives from a young man who received the YFV17D yellow fever vaccine. This chain joins TRBV10-3 and TRBJ2-3; 9 nucleotides line up with TRBD1. Here the CDR3 DNA reads TGTGCCATCAGTGAGGTGCTGGGGACAGGGTCCAGCACAGATACGCAGTATTTT. This translates into CAISEVLGTGSSTDTQYF.